The clone carrying this TCR beta chain was counted only a few times. The antigen is unknown. The protocol was immunoSEQ multiplex PCR, while the TCRdb copy is restricted to in-frame clones and leaves out a portion. The sample has 15,000 or so clones; 65% are singletons. The data derive from a study of neoadjuvant anti-PD-1 for oral cavity cancer. Notes on the study in general: Treg/Th17 ratio rose with pretreatment blood and fell with post-treatment tumor TCRbeta clonality.

Trimming shortened V by 4 bases and J by 4 bases, and 4 bases separated the two germline ends. CDR3 size: 11 residues. The germline gives CDR1 LNHDA, CDR2 SQIVND (reference sequence). The sample here was PBMCs, taken before nivolumab (anti-PD-1) treatment. The genes are TRBV19 and TRBJ1-2; no clear D. This TCR came from a person aged 40-85 years with oral cavity squamous cell carcinoma. CDR3 DNA: TGTGCCAGTAGTAATATCTATGGCTACACCTTC. As protein: CASSNIYGYTF.